The next 18 T cell receptor beta chains were all read from a single sample in a study of blood T cell repertoires in COVID-19. Only in-frame clones appear in the TCRdb table, and some are missing; sequencing was by immunoSEQ multiplex PCR. The sample carries about 180,000 clones, approximately 85% recorded once. The sample taken for sequencing was PBMCs or T cells enriched from blood (not recorded which). Receptors originate from a woman between 25 and 40 years old who had recovered from COVID-19.

This chain joins TRBV5-5 and TRBJ2-4; 8 bases align to TRBD2. The CDR3 runs to 16 residues. Looked up from germline, CDR1 is SGHKS and CDR2 is YYEKEE (reference sequence). V trimming: 4 bases; J trimming: 3 bases; junction bases outside the gene matches: 9. This CDR3 reads CASSTSGSGVKNIQYF. CDR3 DNA sequence: TGTGCCAGCAGCACCAGCGGGAGTGGAGTCAAAAACATTCAGTACTTC.

The CDR3 protein is CASSSNVYEQYF. In nucleotides, the CDR3 is TGTGCCAGCAGTAGTAACGTCTACGAGCAGTACTTC. The chain uses TRBV9 and TRBJ2-7; D unclear. Deletions cut 5 bases from V and 3 bases from J, with 9 bases between. The germline CDR1 and CDR2 sequences are SGDLS and YYNGEE. This CDR3 is 12 amino acids long.

The V call is TRBV27, the J call TRBJ1-4; 7 nucleotides align to TRBD1. The CDR3 is 15 residues long. The V segment lost 5 bases and the J segment 5 bases; nucleotides outside the gene matches: 8. The germline V gene encodes CDR1 MNHEY and CDR2 SMNVEV (reference sequence). In DNA form, the CDR3 reads TGTGCCAGCAGTCTCCAGACAGGGATCAATGAAAAACTGTTTTTT. Protein: CASSLQTGINEKLFF. Based on the CDR3 plus reference TRBV27 and TRBJ1-4, the full variable domain is EAQVTQNPRYLITVTGKKLTVTCSQNMNHEYMSWYRQDPGLGLRQIYYSMNVEVTDKGDVPEGYKVSRKEKRNFPLILESPSPNQTSLYFCASSLQTGINEKLFFGSGTQLSVL.

This chain connects TRBV5-4 to TRBJ1-5, with D tentatively TRBD1 (5 bases). This CDR3 spans 17 amino acids. V lost 1 base and J 0 bases, leaving 14 bases between the germline ends. In germline, CDR1 is SGHNT, CDR2 YYREEE (reference sequence). The CDR3 bases are TGTGCCAGCAGCTTGTTACAGGACCTTTATAGCAATCAGCCCCAGCATTTT. Translation gives CASSLLQDLYSNQPQHF.

V usage is TRBV7-9 and J usage is TRBJ2-3, with D possibly matching TRBD1 (6 bases). The CDR3 contains 14 residues. Trimming took 3 bases from V and 1 from J, leaving 8 bases between them. Germline CDR1 reads SEHNR; CDR2 reads FQNEAQ (reference sequence). The CDR3 nucleotides read TGTGCCAGCAGCTTTGAGGGGGGCACAGATACGCAGTATTTT. Its protein product is CASSFEGGTDTQYF.

This chain links TRBV7-8 with TRBJ1-1, with D uncertain. The ends were cut back, 0 bases at V and 5 bases at J, with 7 bases in the middle. The CDR3 totals 13 residues. Germline CDR1 SGHVS, CDR2 FQNEAQ. The CDR3 nucleotides read TGTGCCAGCAGCTTAGCGAGAATTACTGAAGCTTTCTTT. It translates to CASSLARITEAFF.

The chain combines TRBV28 with TRBJ2-7, with D maybe TRBD1 (6 bases). The CDR3 is made up of 15 amino acids. V lost 3 bases to trimming and J lost 3 bases, with 15 bases between them. From germline, CDR1 is MDHEN and CDR2 SYDVKM. DNA for the CDR3: TGTGCCAGCAGTTTCCCTCGGACAGCCTACTACGAGCAGTACTTC. Its translation is CASSFPRTAYYEQYF.

The genes are TRBV19 and TRBJ2-1, with 8 bases identical to TRBD1. The V segment lost 4 bases and the J segment 0 bases; nucleotides outside the gene matches: 11. The CDR3 totals 18 residues. The germline CDR1 and CDR2 sequences are LNHDA and SQIVND (reference sequence). The CDR3 spells CASSTLPYRGSSYNEQFF. CDR3 DNA: TGTGCCAGTAGTACCCTTCCCTACAGGGGGAGCTCCTACAATGAGCAGTTCTTC.

The J gene is TRBJ2-3, the V gene TRBV6-5; D is ambiguous. The CDR3 has 13 amino acids. Looked up from germline, CDR1 is MNHEY and CDR2 is SVGAGI. Trimming cost V 3 bases and J 6 bases, with 10 bases left between them. CDR3 sequence (DNA): TGTGCCAGCAGTTATCAGTCGGAGGATACGCAGTATTTT. This gives the protein CASSYQSEDTQYF.

This clone came up a few times. CDR3 coding DNA: TGTGCCATCAGGGAGGGAGGGCCTAGGAACAATGAGCAGTTCTTC. Protein sequence: CAIREGGPRNNEQFF. The chain joins TRBV10-3 to TRBJ2-1, with TRBD2 matching over 7 bases. Per the germline V gene, CDR1 is ENHRY and CDR2 is SYGVKD. Losses at the gene ends were 6 bases for V and 5 bases for J; bases not matched to a gene: 10. The CDR3 covers 15 residues.

DNA of the CDR3: TGCGCCAGCAGCTTGGGATTAGGAGACTTGAGCTCCTATAATTCACCCCTCCACTTT. Its translation is CASSLGLGDLSSYNSPLHF. The rearrangement links TRBV5-1 to TRBJ1-6, with no clear D. CDR3 length equals 19 residues. CDR1 SGHRS and CDR2 YFSETQ come from the germline V gene. The V gene lost 0 bases and the J gene lost 0 bases, with 16 bases spanning the gap. The full variable domain, completed using reference TRBV5-1 and TRBJ1-6, is KAGVTQTPRYLIKTRGQQVTLSCSPISGHRSVSWYQQTPGQGLQFLFEYFSETQRNKGNFPGRFSGRQFSNSRSEMNVSTLELGDSALYLCASSLGLGDLSSYNSPLHFGNGTRLTVT.

The chain uses TRBV6-2 or TRBV6-3 and TRBJ2-7; tentatively, D is TRBD2 (6 bases). V dropped 4 bases and J dropped 2 bases, with 18 bases sitting between them. CDR1 is MNHEY and CDR2 is SVGEGT in the germline V gene. CDR3 length: 16 amino acids. CDR3 sequence: CASSFRGDFSPYEQYF. The CDR3 DNA reads TGTGCCAGCAGTTTCCGCGGGGATTTTTCGCCCTACGAGCAGTACTTC.

The rearrangement joins TRBV12-3 or TRBV12-4 to TRBJ2-2; the D is unclear. Deletions cut 5 bases from V and 6 bases from J, with 7 bases between. The CDR3 has 12 residues. CDR3 DNA sequence: TGTGCCAGCAGTCCCTCGGCCGGGGAGCTGTTTTTT. Translated, it gives CASSPSAGELFF.

This clone was seen a single time. This rearrangement joins TRBV7-9 to TRBJ1-4; D gene unclear. Germline V gene data show CDR1 as SEHNR and CDR2 as FQNEAQ (reference sequence). Trimming cost V 3 bases and J 3 bases, with 11 bases left between them. The CDR3 covers 15 residues. Here the CDR3 reads CASSFGSVANEKLFF. The CDR3 DNA is TGTGCCAGCAGCTTCGGTAGCGTAGCTAATGAAAAACTGTTTTTT.

The chain carries TRBV11-2 and TRBJ2-7; maybe TRBD1 (5 bases). Germline CDR1 reads SGHAT; CDR2 reads FQNNGV. Trimming removed 1 base at V and 4 bases at J, with 14 bases between. This CDR3 contains 15 residues. This CDR3 is CASSLVLSRVYEQYF. The CDR3 nucleotides read TGTGCCAGCAGCTTAGTTCTCTCCAGGGTGTACGAGCAGTACTTC.

This CDR3 reads CASSRGTGVGTEAFF. The CDR3 nucleotides are TGCGCCAGCAGCAGGGGGACAGGGGTGGGCACTGAAGCTTTCTTT. The genes are TRBV5-1 and TRBJ1-1; TRBD1 matches 10 bases. The V gene's germline CDR1 is SGHRS and CDR2 YFSETQ. The ends lost 4 bases at V and 4 bases at J; junction bases unmatched: 7. The CDR3 loop spans 15 amino acids. Combining the CDR3 with reference TRBV5-1 and TRBJ1-1 gives the whole variable domain KAGVTQTPRYLIKTRGQQVTLSCSPISGHRSVSWYQQTPGQGLQFLFEYFSETQRNKGNFPGRFSGRQFSNSRSEMNVSTLELGDSALYLCASSRGTGVGTEAFFGQGTRLTVV.

This clone showed up just once. The gene calls are TRBV5-1 and TRBJ2-3; 12 bases line up with TRBD2. The V segment lost 5 bases and the J segment 4 bases; nucleotides outside the gene matches: 5. CDR3 size: 15 residues. Germline CDR1 is SGHRS and CDR2 is YFSETQ. CDR3 sequence reads: CASRRLAGDADTQYF. The CDR3 nucleotides read TGCGCCAGCAGAAGACTAGCGGGAGACGCAGATACGCAGTATTTT.

This chain joins TRBV15 and TRBJ1-5; 7 nucleotides agree with TRBD1. This CDR3 has 15 amino acids. Germline V gene sequence: CDR1 LNHNV, CDR2 YYDKDF (reference sequence). With 0 bases clipped from V and 6 bases from J, the junction kept 5 bases outside the gene matches. CDR3 residues: CATSRDRQGGQPQHF. The CDR3 region has the DNA TGTGCCACCAGCAGAGATCGCCAGGGGGGTCAGCCCCAGCATTTT.